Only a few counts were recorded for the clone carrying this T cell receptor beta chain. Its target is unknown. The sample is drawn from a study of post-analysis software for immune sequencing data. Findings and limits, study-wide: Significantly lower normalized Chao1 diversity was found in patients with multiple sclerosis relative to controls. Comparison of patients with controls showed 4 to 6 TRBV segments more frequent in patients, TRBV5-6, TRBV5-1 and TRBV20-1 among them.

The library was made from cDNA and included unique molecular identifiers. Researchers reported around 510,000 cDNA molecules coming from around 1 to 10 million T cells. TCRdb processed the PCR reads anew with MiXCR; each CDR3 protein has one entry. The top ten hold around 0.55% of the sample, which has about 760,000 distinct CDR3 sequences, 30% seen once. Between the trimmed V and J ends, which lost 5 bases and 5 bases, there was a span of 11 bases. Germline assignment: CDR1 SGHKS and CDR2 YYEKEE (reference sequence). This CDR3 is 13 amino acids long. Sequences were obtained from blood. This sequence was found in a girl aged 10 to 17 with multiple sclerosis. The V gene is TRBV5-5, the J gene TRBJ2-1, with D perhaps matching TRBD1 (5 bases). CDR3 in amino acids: CASRPQGNNEQFF. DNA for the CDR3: TGTGCCAGCAGGCCCCAGGGAAACAATGAGCAGTTCTTC.